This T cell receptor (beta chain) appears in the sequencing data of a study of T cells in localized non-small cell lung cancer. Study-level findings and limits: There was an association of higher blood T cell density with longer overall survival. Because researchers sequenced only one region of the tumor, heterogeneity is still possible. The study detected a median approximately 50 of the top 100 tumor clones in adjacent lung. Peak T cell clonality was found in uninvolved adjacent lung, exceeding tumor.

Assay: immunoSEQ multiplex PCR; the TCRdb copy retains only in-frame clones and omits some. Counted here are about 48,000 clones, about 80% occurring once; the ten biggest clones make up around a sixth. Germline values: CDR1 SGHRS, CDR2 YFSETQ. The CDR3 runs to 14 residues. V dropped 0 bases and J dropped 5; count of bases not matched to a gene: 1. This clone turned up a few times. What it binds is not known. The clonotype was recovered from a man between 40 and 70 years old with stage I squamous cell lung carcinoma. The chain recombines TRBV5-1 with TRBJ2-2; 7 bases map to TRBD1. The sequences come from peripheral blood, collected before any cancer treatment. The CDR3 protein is CASSLGGQTGELFF. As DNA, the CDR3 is TGCGCCAGCAGCTTGGGGGGACAGACCGGGGAGCTGTTTTTT.